Listed below are T cell receptor beta chains from one sample, sequenced in a study of shared clonotypes between healthy human individuals. Assay: immunoSEQ multiplex PCR; the TCRdb copy retains only in-frame clones and omits some. Among about 2.3 million clones, more than 85% were seen once, and the ten largest hold about 0.41%. The sample consisted of naive CD4+ T cells from PBMCs. The source of these receptors is a man aged 18 to 30 in good health. Some clones in this sample may be carry-over from other donors' samples. The CDR3 runs from the conserved cysteine through the conserved F or W. The order of the fields is clone size, D gene, J gene, V gene, CDR3 protein, CDR3 DNA. The D gene is left open where the match is weak. Some rows mark clone size as missing; the rest say once, few, many or name a class of expanded clone.

size: few; D: TRBD1; J: TRBJ1-5; V: TRBV9; CDR3: CASSVAQGDNQPQHF; DNA: TGTGCCAGCAGCGTAGCCCAGGGGGACAATCAGCCCCAGCATTTT
size: -; D: -; J: TRBJ2-7; V: TRBV6-1; CDR3: CASSTDSSYEQYF; DNA: TGTGCCAGCAGCACGGACAGCTCCTACGAGCAGTACTTC
size: -; D: TRBD2; J: TRBJ2-7; V: TRBV4-2; CDR3: CASSQDRAGGPYEQYF; DNA: TGTGCCAGCAGCCAAGATCGAGCGGGAGGACCCTACGAGCAGTACTTC
size: -; D: -; J: TRBJ2-2; V: TRBV4-1; CDR3: CASSQGLLKNTGELFF; DNA: TGCGCCAGCAGCCAAGGGCTGCTAAAGAACACCGGGGAGCTGTTTTTT
size: -; D: -; J: TRBJ1-6; V: TRBV20-1; CDR3: CSASSQVRLHF; DNA: TGCAGTGCTAGCTCGCAGGTTCGCCTCCACTTT
size: -; D: -; J: TRBJ2-5; V: TRBV7-3; CDR3: CASSLAGTQETQYF; DNA: TGTGCCAGCAGCTTGGCGGGAACGCAAGAGACCCAGTACTTC
size: -; D: TRBD1; J: TRBJ1-5; V: TRBV7-3; CDR3: CASSLTGGQPQHF; DNA: TGTGCCAGCAGCTTAACAGGGGGCCAGCCCCAGCATTTT
size: -; D: TRBD1; J: TRBJ2-2; V: TRBV5-1; CDR3: CASSPGQGNGELFF; DNA: TGCGCCAGCAGCCCAGGACAGGGTAACGGGGAGCTGTTTTTT
size: -; D: TRBD1; J: TRBJ1-5; V: TRBV28; CDR3: CASSPQGGSNQPQHF; DNA: TGTGCCAGCAGTCCCCAGGGGGGTAGCAATCAGCCCCAGCATTTT
size: few; D: -; J: TRBJ1-3; V: TRBV2; CDR3: CASSVGNTIYF; DNA: TGTGCCAGCAGTGTTGGAAACACCATATATTTT
size: -; D: -; J: TRBJ2-7; V: TRBV6-1; CDR3: CASRDRQLLRYEQYF; DNA: TGTGCCAGCAGGGACAGACAGCTTCTGAGGTACGAGCAGTACTTC
size: -; D: -; J: TRBJ2-1; V: TRBV27; CDR3: CASRKLTGRHEQFF; DNA: TGTGCCAGCCGTAAACTAACAGGGCGGCATGAGCAGTTCTTC
size: -; D: TRBD2; J: TRBJ2-3; V: TRBV10-3; CDR3: CAIRILAGGRGDTQYF; DNA: TGTGCCATCAGGATACTAGCGGGAGGCCGGGGAGATACGCAGTATTTT
size: -; D: -; J: TRBJ2-7; V: TRBV10-3; CDR3: CAIRPVAGEQYF; DNA: TGTGCCATCAGGCCCGTTGCGGGAGAGCAGTACTTC
size: -; D: -; J: TRBJ1-1; V: TRBV4-1; CDR3: CASSQDRQNTEAFF; DNA: TGCGCCAGCAGCCAAGATAGACAGAACACTGAAGCTTTCTTT
size: -; D: TRBD1; J: TRBJ1-2; V: TRBV30; CDR3: CAWTIRQGGNYGYTF; DNA: TGTGCCTGGACAATACGACAGGGTGGGAACTATGGCTACACCTTC
size: -; D: -; J: TRBJ1-6; V: TRBV30; CDR3: CAWSRDNSPLHF; DNA: TGTGCCTGGAGTCGCGATAATTCACCCCTCCACTTT
size: -; D: -; J: TRBJ2-2; V: TRBV18; CDR3: CASSPPGGANTGELFF; DNA: TGTGCCAGCTCACCACCTGGAGGAGCGAACACCGGGGAGCTGTTTTTT
size: -; D: TRBD2; J: TRBJ2-3; V: TRBV7-2; CDR3: CASSSAGTSGSPDTQYF; DNA: TGTGCCAGCAGCTCCGCCGGGACTAGCGGGAGCCCAGATACGCAGTATTTT
size: -; D: -; J: TRBJ2-2; V: TRBV9; CDR3: CASGWRSANTGELFF; DNA: TGTGCCAGCGGCTGGAGGTCGGCGAACACCGGGGAGCTGTTTTTT
size: -; D: TRBD1; J: TRBJ1-3; V: TRBV30; CDR3: CAYHTGGSGNTIYF; DNA: TGTGCCTACCACACAGGGGGCTCTGGAAACACCATATATTTT
size: -; D: -; J: TRBJ2-4; V: TRBV5-4; CDR3: CASSLWGENIQYF; DNA: TGTGCCAGCAGCTTGTGGGGAGAGAACATTCAGTACTTC
size: few; D: -; J: TRBJ1-1; V: TRBV9; CDR3: CASSVAGQNTEAFF; DNA: TGTGCCAGCAGCGTAGCAGGGCAGAACACTGAAGCTTTCTTT
size: -; D: TRBD2; J: TRBJ2-1; V: TRBV5-1; CDR3: CASSFGGTSGYNEQFF; DNA: TGCGCCAGCAGCTTTGGTGGGACTAGCGGCTACAATGAGCAGTTCTTC
size: -; D: -; J: TRBJ2-2; V: TRBV9; CDR3: CASSPGTTNTGELFF; DNA: TGTGCCAGCAGCCCGGGGACCACGAACACCGGGGAGCTGTTTTTT
size: -; D: TRBD2; J: TRBJ2-5; V: TRBV6-5; CDR3: CASRAGLSETQYF; DNA: TGTGCCAGCAGGGCGGGACTAAGTGAGACCCAGTACTTC
size: -; D: TRBD2; J: TRBJ2-3; V: TRBV27; CDR3: CASGLAGRDTQYF; DNA: TGTGCCAGCGGCCTAGCGGGACGGGATACGCAGTATTTT
size: -; D: TRBD2; J: TRBJ2-7; V: TRBV5-1; CDR3: CASSRGLAGVREQYF; DNA: TGCGCCAGCAGCCGAGGACTAGCGGGAGTCAGAGAGCAGTACTTC
size: -; D: -; J: TRBJ1-2; V: TRBV5-1; CDR3: CASSQHGQWANYGYTF; DNA: TGCGCCAGCAGCCAACACGGCCAATGGGCTAACTATGGCTACACCTTC
size: -; D: -; J: TRBJ1-3; V: TRBV5-1; CDR3: CASSLGPNSSGNTIYF; DNA: TGCGCCAGCAGCTTGGGTCCGAATAGCTCTGGAAACACCATATATTTT
size: -; D: -; J: TRBJ1-5; V: TRBV4-1; CDR3: CASSPTGSNQPQHF; DNA: TGCGCCAGCAGCCCGACAGGAAGCAATCAGCCCCAGCATTTT
size: -; D: -; J: TRBJ1-6; V: TRBV11-1; CDR3: CASRQTADNSPLHF; DNA: TGTGCCAGCAGACAGACGGCCGATAATTCACCCCTCCACTTT
size: few; D: -; J: TRBJ1-5; V: TRBV6-1; CDR3: CASREIRQPQDSNQPQHF; DNA: TGTGCCAGCAGAGAAATCCGACAGCCGCAGGATAGCAATCAGCCCCAGCATTTT
size: -; D: TRBD1; J: TRBJ2-1; V: TRBV7-3; CDR3: CASSRTGGYNEQFF; DNA: TGTGCCAGCTCCCGGACAGGAGGCTACAATGAGCAGTTCTTC
size: -; D: TRBD1; J: TRBJ1-2; V: TRBV9; CDR3: CASSVAGGYGYTF; DNA: TGTGCCAGCAGCGTGGCAGGGGGCTATGGCTACACCTTC
size: -; D: TRBD1; J: TRBJ1-2; V: TRBV2; CDR3: CASSRTGRGYTF; DNA: TGTGCCAGCAGCCGGACAGGGCGAGGCTACACCTTC
size: -; D: TRBD2; J: TRBJ2-7; V: TRBV14; CDR3: CASSQAPASGNHEQYF; DNA: TGTGCCAGCAGCCAGGCCCCGGCTAGCGGGAACCACGAGCAGTACTTC
size: -; D: -; J: TRBJ2-3; V: TRBV19; CDR3: CASSKPQEPADTQYF; DNA: TGTGCCAGTAGTAAACCCCAGGAGCCGGCAGATACGCAGTATTTT
size: -; D: -; J: TRBJ1-4; V: TRBV19; CDR3: CASKIKAATTNEKLFF; DNA: TGTGCCAGTAAAATAAAGGCAGCTACAACTAATGAAAAACTGTTTTTT
size: -; D: -; J: TRBJ2-1; V: TRBV5-1; CDR3: CASSSSGHNNEQFF; DNA: TGCGCCAGCAGCTCCTCGGGACACAACAATGAGCAGTTCTTC
size: -; D: TRBD1; J: TRBJ1-1; V: TRBV15; CDR3: CATSRYMDRGRMNTEAFF; DNA: TGTGCCACCAGCAGGTATATGGACAGGGGAAGGATGAACACTGAAGCTTTCTTT
size: -; D: TRBD1; J: TRBJ1-5; V: TRBV2; CDR3: CASRDRDRGRLNQPQHF; DNA: TGTGCCAGCAGAGACCGGGACAGGGGGCGCCTAAATCAGCCCCAGCATTTT
size: -; D: TRBD1; J: TRBJ1-4; V: TRBV5-1; CDR3: CASSSGGQGAPGNEKLFF; DNA: TGCGCCAGCAGCTCCGGAGGACAGGGGGCACCGGGTAATGAAAAACTGTTTTTT
size: -; D: TRBD1; J: TRBJ1-3; V: TRBV6-5; CDR3: CASSRQGLAGNTIYF; DNA: TGTGCCAGCAGCCGACAGGGTCTGGCTGGAAACACCATATATTTT
size: -; D: -; J: TRBJ2-7; V: TRBV4-1; CDR3: CASSQILGGGSSSYEQYF; DNA: TGCGCCAGCAGCCAAATTTTGGGGGGAGGCTCGAGCTCCTACGAGCAGTACTTC
size: -; D: -; J: TRBJ1-3; V: TRBV6-1; CDR3: CASTSGGSGNTIYF; DNA: TGTGCCAGCACCAGCGGAGGGTCTGGAAACACCATATATTTT
size: -; D: -; J: TRBJ2-5; V: TRBV6-5; CDR3: CASRPSQLETQYF; DNA: TGTGCCAGCAGACCAAGTCAGTTAGAGACCCAGTACTTC
size: -; D: TRBD1; J: TRBJ1-2; V: TRBV28; CDR3: CASRTGTGKGYGYTF; DNA: TGTGCCAGCAGAACAGGGACAGGAAAAGGGTATGGCTACACCTTC
size: -; D: TRBD2; J: TRBJ2-5; V: TRBV30; CDR3: CAWSIGLAGGETQYF; DNA: TGTGCCTGGAGTATAGGGCTAGCGGGAGGAGAGACCCAGTACTTC
size: -; D: -; J: TRBJ2-7; V: TRBV5-3; CDR3: CARSSFGQYSIAGYEQYF; DNA: TGTGCCAGAAGTTCCTTCGGGCAGTACTCGATCGCGGGGTACGAGCAGTACTTC